This T cell receptor beta chain was retrieved from a study of blood T cell repertoires in COVID-19. From germline, CDR1 is MNHNS and CDR2 SASEGT. The CDR3 runs 14 residues. Trimming took 7 bases from V and 0 from J; bases not matched to a gene: 3. Repertoires were generated with immunoSEQ multiplex PCR, while TCRdb's copy carries only in-frame clones and drops some. The sample lists approximately 84,000 clones; 90% were seen once. The clonotype originates from a human donor with active COVID-19. The donor label of this sample is uncertain. The V gene is TRBV6-1, the J gene TRBJ2-1, with 7 bases identical to TRBD1. The sample taken for sequencing was peripheral blood. The CDR3 here is CASNGQASYNEQFF. As DNA, the CDR3 is TGTGCCAGCAATGGACAGGCCTCCTACAATGAGCAGTTCTTC.